This T cell receptor beta chain derives from a study of cytomegalovirus exposure and HLA in healthy donors. Regarding the study as a whole: It was likely that a cluster of highly shared sequence variants was a sequencing artifact. Per a later analysis, 18,000 or so TCR beta sequences showed association with HLA alleles at 0.05 false discovery rate.

This CDR3 has 15 residues. Germline trimming cut 1 base from V and 0 bases from J; bases unmatched to any gene: 1. The germline V gene encodes CDR1 SGHRS and CDR2 YFSETQ. Worth noting for this clone: The antigen remains undetermined.

The donors were healthy bone marrow donors. Use of 60 Vbeta and 13 Jbeta primers characterized the PCR. Per the original methods: The count from a later analysis was roughly 80 million unique TCR beta chains, some 12 million of them shared. Only in-frame clones appear in the TCRdb table, and some are missing; sequencing was by immunoSEQ multiplex PCR. V and J calls and clone size come straight from that table; D and trimming were deduced from the DNA. The sample consists of 110,000 or so clones, over 60% of them appearing once. The chain recombines TRBV5-1 with TRBJ2-3, with 8 bases matching TRBD1. Sequenced: PBMCs. This clonotype was obtained from a man between 18 and 29 years old in good health and CMV-seropositive. CDR3 sequence reads: CASSLQGASTDTQYF. For the CDR3, the DNA is TGCGCCAGCAGCTTGCAGGGGGCCAGCACAGATACGCAGTATTTT. The entire variable domain, with the rest obtained from reference TRBV5-1 and TRBJ2-3, is as follows: KAGVTQTPRYLIKTRGQQVTLSCSPISGHRSVSWYQQTPGQGLQFLFEYFSETQRNKGNFPGRFSGRQFSNSRSEMNVSTLELGDSALYLCASSLQGASTDTQYFGPGTRLTVL.